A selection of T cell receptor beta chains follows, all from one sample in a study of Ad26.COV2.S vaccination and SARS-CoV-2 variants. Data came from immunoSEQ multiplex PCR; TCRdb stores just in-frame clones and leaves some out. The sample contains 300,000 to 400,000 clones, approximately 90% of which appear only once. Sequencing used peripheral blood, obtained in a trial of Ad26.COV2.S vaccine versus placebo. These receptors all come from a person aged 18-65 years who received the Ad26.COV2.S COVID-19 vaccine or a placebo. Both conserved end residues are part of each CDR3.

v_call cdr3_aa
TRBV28 CASSPRALGEQYF
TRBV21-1 CASSKVRNRSNTGELFF
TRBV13 CASSKERGGSGELFF
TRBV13 CASSLGLSRLAGGDEQFF
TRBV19 CASSIGTTIQGLFYGYTF
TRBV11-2 CASSRNPGVEAFF
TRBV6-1 CASSEAGGNQPQHF
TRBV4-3 CASSQNPSGAANEKLFF
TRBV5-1 CASSSNLAGRTDTQYF
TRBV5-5 CASSFERTDTQYF
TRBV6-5 CASSFSTGFGNQPQHF
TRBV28 CASSPPRTGTYQETQYF
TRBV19 CASSLGVNYGYTF
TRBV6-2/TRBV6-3 CASSPARGTNTEAFF
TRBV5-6 CASSLWAGGMNTGELFF
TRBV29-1 CSVSSGTLNTEAFF
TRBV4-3 CASSQEEGTGVDNEQFF
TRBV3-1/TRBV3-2 CASSQAVGARGRYEQYF
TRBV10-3 CAISESAGPGDTEAFF
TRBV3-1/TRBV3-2 CASSQGQGGTGELFF
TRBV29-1 CSVGGMSEAFF
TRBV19 CASSMVGRGGEKLFF
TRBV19 CASSIPLPRAGANVLTF
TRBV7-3 CASSSGESNYGYTF
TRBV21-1 CASSNPPQEMNTEAFF
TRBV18 CASSRRGPGTPSYNEQFF
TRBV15 CATSRAGQRKTQYF
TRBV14 CASSQGPVGRSGANVLTF
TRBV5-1 CASRMGASGSIYEQYF
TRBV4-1 CASSPRHPNTGELFF
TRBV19 CASSIRTGEGDGYTF
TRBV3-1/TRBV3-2 CASSPVLAGAKTSGETQYF
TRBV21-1 CASSKGRLAGGPTGELFF
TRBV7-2 CASSLATIYGYTF
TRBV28 CASSSFGAKLAYEQYF
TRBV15 CATSRDYDSLDQPQHF
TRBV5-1 CASSPWDSGANVLTF
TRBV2 CASKGQGLSNSPLHF
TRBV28 CASSLNPGQGSGDEQFF
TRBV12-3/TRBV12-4 CASSRDRAYEQYF
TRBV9 CASSAFRGFGADTQYF
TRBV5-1 CASSSVIGSYEQYF
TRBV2 CASRTGGTGANVLTF
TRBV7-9 CASSWGGGLYEQYF
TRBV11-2 CASSSVKGGTNEQFF
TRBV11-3 CASSLSGSAGTGELFF
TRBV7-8 CASTLGLAGDYEQYF
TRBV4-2 CASSPLYRGSYEQYF
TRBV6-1 CASSEQYPNQPQHF
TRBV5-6 CASSPLGQNTGELFF
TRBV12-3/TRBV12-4 CASSFGTGNEQYF
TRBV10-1 CASSAAATNNEQFF
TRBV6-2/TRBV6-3 CASSSLGNSNQPQHF